These 5 T cell receptor beta chains share one sample of origin, sequenced in a study of response to subunit inactivated influenza vaccine. Each CDR3 protein is one row after TCRdb ran MiXCR on the RT-PCR reads. Here the sample spans a few hundred thousand distinct CDR3 sequences, approximately 7.2% being singletons. The input for sequencing was PBMCs from blood, taken less than 30 months after vaccination. The receptors derive from a man between 50 and 75 years old who received an inactivated influenza vaccine.

This clonotype has ten or more counts. This chain links TRBV7-9 with TRBJ2-7; D is unresolved. CDR3 size: 12 residues. Germline V gene data show CDR1 as SEHNR and CDR2 as FQNEAQ (reference sequence). V was trimmed by 5 bases and J by 1 base, leaving 6 bases between them. The CDR3 sequence: CASSAGSYEQYF. The CDR3 DNA reads TGTGCCAGCAGCGCAGGATCCTACGAGCAGTACTTC.

The gene calls are TRBV6-2 or TRBV6-3 and TRBJ2-1; unclear D gene. Per germline, CDR1 MNHEY and CDR2 SVGEGT. V was clipped by 5 bases and J by 2 bases, with 16 bases between them. The CDR3 has 16 amino acids. CDR3 protein: CASSPHQVRTYNEQFF. The CDR3 bases are TGTGCCAGCAGTCCCCATCAGGTCCGTACCTACAATGAGCAGTTCTTC.

This clonotype was seen more than once but under ten times. The V and J genes are TRBV20-1 and TRBJ1-5, with unresolved D. V lost 4 bases and J 4 bases, leaving 8 bases between the germline ends. This CDR3 region has 12 residues. Germline V gene data show CDR1 as DFQATT and CDR2 as SNEGSKA (reference sequence). CDR3 protein: CSAKDPNQPQHF. CDR3 DNA sequence: TGCAGTGCTAAAGATCCAAATCAGCCCCAGCATTTT.

This clonotype was recorded a few times. The chain recombines TRBV6-5 with TRBJ1-5; D unclear. The CDR3 spans 13 residues. CDR1 is MNHEY, CDR2 SVGAGI, per germline. Deletions cut 0 bases from V and 6 bases from J, with 6 bases between. CDR3 bases: TGTGCCAGCAGTTACTCGACTGGTCAGCCCCAGCATTTT. It yields the protein CASSYSTGQPQHF.

This clonotype was found many times. J is TRBJ2-5 and V is TRBV29-1, with D tentatively TRBD1 (5 bases). Trimming pared 4 bases from V and 5 bases from J, leaving 14 bases between. The CDR3 contains 13 residues. The germline CDR1 and CDR2 sequences are SQVTM and ANQGSEA. CDR3 loop: CSVGPGSPETQYF. The CDR3 DNA sequence: TGCAGCGTTGGGCCAGGGTCCCCGGAGACCCAGTACTTC.